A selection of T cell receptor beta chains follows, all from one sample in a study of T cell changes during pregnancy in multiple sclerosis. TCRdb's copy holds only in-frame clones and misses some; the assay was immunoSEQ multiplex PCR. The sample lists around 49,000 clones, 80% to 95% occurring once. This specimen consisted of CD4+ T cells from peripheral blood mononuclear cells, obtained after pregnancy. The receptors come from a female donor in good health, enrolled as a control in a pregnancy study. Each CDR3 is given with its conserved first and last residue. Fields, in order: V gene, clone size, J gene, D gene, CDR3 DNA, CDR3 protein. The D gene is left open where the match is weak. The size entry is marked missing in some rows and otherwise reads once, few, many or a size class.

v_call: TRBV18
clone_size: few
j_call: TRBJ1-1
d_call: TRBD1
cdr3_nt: TGTGCCAGCTCGGTGAACCGGGACAGCACTGAAGCTTTCTTT
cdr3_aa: CASSVNRDSTEAFF

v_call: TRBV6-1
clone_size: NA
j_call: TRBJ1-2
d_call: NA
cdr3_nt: TGTGGGGGCCAAGGAAAGTATGGCTACACCTTC
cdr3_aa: CGGQGKYGYTF

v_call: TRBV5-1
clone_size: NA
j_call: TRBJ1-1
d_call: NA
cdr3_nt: TGCGCCAGCAGCTTGGCCAGGGACACTGAAGCTTTCTTT
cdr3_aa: CASSLARDTEAFF

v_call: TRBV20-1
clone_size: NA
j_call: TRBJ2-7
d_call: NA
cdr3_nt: TGCAGTGCGGACACATACTACGAGCAGTACTTC
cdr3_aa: CSADTYYEQYF

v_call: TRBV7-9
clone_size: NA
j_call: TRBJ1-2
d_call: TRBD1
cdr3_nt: TGTGCCACCCGACAGGGGAACGCCGACTATGGCTACACCTTC
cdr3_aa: CATRQGNADYGYTF

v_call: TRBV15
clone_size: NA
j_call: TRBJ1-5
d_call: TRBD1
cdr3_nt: TGTGCCACCAGCAGAGATGTGAGACAGGGGAGCAATCAGCCCCAGCATTTT
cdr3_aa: CATSRDVRQGSNQPQHF

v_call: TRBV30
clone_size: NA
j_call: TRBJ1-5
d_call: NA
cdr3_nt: TGTGCCTGGGACCAACAAGGAGGGCAGCCCCAGCATTTT
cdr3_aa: CAWDQQGGQPQHF

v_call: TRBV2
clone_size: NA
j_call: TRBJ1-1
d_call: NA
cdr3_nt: TGTGCCAGCAGTTCCGCGGGGACCACTGAAGCTTTCTTT
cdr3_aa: CASSSAGTTEAFF

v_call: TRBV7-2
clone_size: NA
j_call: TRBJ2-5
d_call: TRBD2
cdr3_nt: TGTGCCAGCAGCTTTAGCGGGGGGGGCGAGACCCAGTACTTC
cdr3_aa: CASSFSGGGETQYF

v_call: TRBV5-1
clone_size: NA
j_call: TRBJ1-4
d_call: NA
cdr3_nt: TGCGCCAGCAGCGACGGACAGCTCCATGAAAAACTGTTTTTT
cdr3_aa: CASSDGQLHEKLFF

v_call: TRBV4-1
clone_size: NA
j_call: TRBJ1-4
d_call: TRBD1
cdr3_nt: TGCGCCAGCAGCCAAAAGATCTCAACAGGGGCGTTGTGGGAAAAACTGTTTTTT
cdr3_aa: CASSQKISTGALWEKLFF

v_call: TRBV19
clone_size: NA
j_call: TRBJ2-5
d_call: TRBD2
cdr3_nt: TGTGCCAGTAGCGTGGGAGGGGTCAGGCGGCAAGAGACCCAGTACTTC
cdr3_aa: CASSVGGVRRQETQYF

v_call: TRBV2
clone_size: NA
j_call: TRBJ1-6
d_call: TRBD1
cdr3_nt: TGTGCCAGCAGGGGACAGGGAGATTCACCCCTCCACTTT
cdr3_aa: CASRGQGDSPLHF

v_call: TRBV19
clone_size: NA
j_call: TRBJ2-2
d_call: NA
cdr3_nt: TGTGCCAGTAGTATGGTGGGGGGAGCGAACACCGGGGAGCTGTTTTTT
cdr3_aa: CASSMVGGANTGELFF

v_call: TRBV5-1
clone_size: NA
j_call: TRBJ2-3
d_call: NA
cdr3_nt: TGCGCCAGCAGCTTGAGAAGAGTGCTAGATACGCAGTATTTT
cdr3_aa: CASSLRRVLDTQYF

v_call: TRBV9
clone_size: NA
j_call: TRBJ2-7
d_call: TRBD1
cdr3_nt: TGTGCCAGCAGCTTCGGACAGGCGAATGAGGTCTACGAGCAGTACTTC
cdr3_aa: CASSFGQANEVYEQYF

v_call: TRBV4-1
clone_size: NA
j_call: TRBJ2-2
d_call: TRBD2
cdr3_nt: TGCGCCAGCAGCCAAGATTGGGCAGCGGGAGGGCCCACCGGGGAGCTGTTTTTT
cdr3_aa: CASSQDWAAGGPTGELFF

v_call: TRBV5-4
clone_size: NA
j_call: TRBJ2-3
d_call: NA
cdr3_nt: TGTGCCAGCAGCTTGGGCGGAACAGATACGCAGTATTTT
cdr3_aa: CASSLGGTDTQYF

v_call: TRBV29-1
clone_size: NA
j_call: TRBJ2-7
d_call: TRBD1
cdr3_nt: TGCAGCGTTTTACGGACAGGGAGCGAGCAGTACTTC
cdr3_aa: CSVLRTGSEQYF

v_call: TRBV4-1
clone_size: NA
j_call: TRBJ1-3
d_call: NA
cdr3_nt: TGCGCCAGCAGCGCGCCGGGTAGCTCTGGAAACACCATATATTTT
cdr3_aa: CASSAPGSSGNTIYF

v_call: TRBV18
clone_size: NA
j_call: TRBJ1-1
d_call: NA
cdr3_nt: TGTGCCAGCTCACCGGCAAACAGGGTGAACACTGAAGCTTTCTTT
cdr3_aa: CASSPANRVNTEAFF

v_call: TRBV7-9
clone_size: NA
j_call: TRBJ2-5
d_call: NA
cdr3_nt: TGTGCCAGCAGCCCCTCCGAGACCCAGTACTTC
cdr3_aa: CASSPSETQYF

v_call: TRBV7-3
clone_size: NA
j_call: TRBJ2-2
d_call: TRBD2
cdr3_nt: TGTGCCAGCAGCCATATCACGGGGGGGCGAACCGGGGAGCTGTTTTTT
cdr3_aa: CASSHITGGRTGELFF

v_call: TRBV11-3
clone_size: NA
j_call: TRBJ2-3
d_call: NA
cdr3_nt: TGTGCCAGCAGCTCAACGACAGTAAACACAGATACGCAGTATTTT
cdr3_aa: CASSSTTVNTDTQYF

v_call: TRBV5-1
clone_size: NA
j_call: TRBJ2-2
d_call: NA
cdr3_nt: TGCGCCAGCAGCTCTAGGAACACCGGGGAGCTGTTTTTT
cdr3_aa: CASSSRNTGELFF

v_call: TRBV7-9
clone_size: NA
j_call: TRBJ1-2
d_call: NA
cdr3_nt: TGTGCCAGCAGCTTAGTCCCGGTGGGAGAGTATGGCTACACCTTC
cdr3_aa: CASSLVPVGEYGYTF

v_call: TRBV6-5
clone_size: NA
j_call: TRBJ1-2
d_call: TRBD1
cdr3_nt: TGTGCCAGCAACGCAGGGGGCGGCTATGGCTACACCTTC
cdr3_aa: CASNAGGGYGYTF

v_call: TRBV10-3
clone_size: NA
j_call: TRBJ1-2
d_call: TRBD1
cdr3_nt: TGTGCCATCACCGCAGGACAGGACAACTATGGCTACACCTTC
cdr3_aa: CAITAGQDNYGYTF

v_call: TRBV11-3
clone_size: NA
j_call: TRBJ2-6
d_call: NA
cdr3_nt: TGTGCCAGCAGCTTAGGGTCGTGGGCAGGTCCCTCTGGGGCCAACGTCCTGACTTTC
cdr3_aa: CASSLGSWAGPSGANVLTF

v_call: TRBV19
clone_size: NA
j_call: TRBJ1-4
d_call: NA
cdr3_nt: TGTGCCAGTATTAGGGGAAGCTACGCAACTAATGAAAAACTGTTTTTT
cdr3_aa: CASIRGSYATNEKLFF

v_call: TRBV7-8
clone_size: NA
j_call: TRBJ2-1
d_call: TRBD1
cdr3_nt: TGTGCCAGCAGTTCCACCGGGACAGGGTCCTACAATGAGCAGTTCTTC
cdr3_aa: CASSSTGTGSYNEQFF

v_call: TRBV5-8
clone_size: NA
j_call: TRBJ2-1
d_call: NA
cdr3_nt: TGTGCCAGCAGCTTGACGGGGTCCTACAATGAGCAGTTCTTC
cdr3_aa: CASSLTGSYNEQFF

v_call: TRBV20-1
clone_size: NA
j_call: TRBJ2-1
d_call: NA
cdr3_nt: TGCAGTGCCATCCACTGGAATGAGCAGTTCTTC
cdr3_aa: CSAIHWNEQFF

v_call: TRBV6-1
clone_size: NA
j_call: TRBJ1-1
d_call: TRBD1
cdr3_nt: TGTGCCGGCAGTTATGACAGGGGCACTGAAGCTTTCTTT
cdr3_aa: CAGSYDRGTEAFF

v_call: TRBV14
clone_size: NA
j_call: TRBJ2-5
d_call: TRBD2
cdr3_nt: TGTGCCAGCAGCCCTCTAGGACTAGCGGGAGGTTGGGAGACCCAGTACTTC
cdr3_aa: CASSPLGLAGGWETQYF

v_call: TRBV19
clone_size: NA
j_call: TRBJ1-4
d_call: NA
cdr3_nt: TGTGCCAGTAGTCTTCTCACAGGGATGAATGAAAAACTGTTTTTT
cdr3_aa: CASSLLTGMNEKLFF

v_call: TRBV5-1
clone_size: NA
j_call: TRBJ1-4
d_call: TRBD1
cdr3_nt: TGCGCCAGCAGTCCCGGGACAGTTGCAACTAATGAAAAACTGTTTTTT
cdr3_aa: CASSPGTVATNEKLFF

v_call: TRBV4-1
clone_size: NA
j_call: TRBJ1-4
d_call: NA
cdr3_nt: TGCGCCAGCAGCCGACAGGCGGGTGAAAAACTGTTTTTT
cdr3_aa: CASSRQAGEKLFF

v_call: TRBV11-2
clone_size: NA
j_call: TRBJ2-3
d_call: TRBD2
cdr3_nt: TGTGCCAGCAGCCTAGAGACTAGCGGGGGGGAGTATTTT
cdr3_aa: CASSLETSGGEYF

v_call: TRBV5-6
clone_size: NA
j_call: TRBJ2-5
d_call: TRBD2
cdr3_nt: TGTGCCAGCAGCTTTTACGCTAGCGGGGGGTTTGAGACCCAGTACTTC
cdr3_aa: CASSFYASGGFETQYF

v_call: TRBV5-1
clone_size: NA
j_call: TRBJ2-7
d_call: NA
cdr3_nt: TGCGCCAGCAGCTTGACGGGGAGCTCCTACGAGCAGTACTTC
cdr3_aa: CASSLTGSSYEQYF

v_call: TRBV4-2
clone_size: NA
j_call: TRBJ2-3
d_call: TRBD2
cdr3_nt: TGTGCCAGCAGCCAAGATCGGCTAGCGGGAGCGGAGGTAGATACGCAGTATTTT
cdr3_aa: CASSQDRLAGAEVDTQYF

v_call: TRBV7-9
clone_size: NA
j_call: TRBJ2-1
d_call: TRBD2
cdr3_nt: TGTGCCAGCAGCCGGCGGGAGAATGAGCAGTTCTTC
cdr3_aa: CASSRRENEQFF

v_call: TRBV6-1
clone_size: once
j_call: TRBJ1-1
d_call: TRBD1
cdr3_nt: TGTGCCAGCAGTGCCCCAACAGGGGGCACTGAAGCTTTCTTT
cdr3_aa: CASSAPTGGTEAFF

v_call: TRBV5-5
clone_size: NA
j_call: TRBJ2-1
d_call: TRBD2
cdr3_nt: TGTGCCAGCAGCTTGGGACTAGCGGTGAATGAGCAGTTCTTC
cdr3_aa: CASSLGLAVNEQFF

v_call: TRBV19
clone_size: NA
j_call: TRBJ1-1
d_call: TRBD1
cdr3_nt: TGTGCCAGCATGGCGATGAGACAGGGTAACACTGAAGCTTTCTTT
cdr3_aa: CASMAMRQGNTEAFF

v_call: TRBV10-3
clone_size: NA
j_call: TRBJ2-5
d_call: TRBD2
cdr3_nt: TGTGCCATCAGTGAGGGGACTAGCGGGCAAGAGACCCAGTACTTC
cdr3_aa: CAISEGTSGQETQYF

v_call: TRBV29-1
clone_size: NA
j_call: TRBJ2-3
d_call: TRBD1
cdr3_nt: TGCAGCGTTGAATTGACAGGGGGCTATGCAGATACGCAGTATTTT
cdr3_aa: CSVELTGGYADTQYF

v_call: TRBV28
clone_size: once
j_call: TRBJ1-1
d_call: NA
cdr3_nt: TGTGCCAGCAGTTTTTTCGGGGGATCCATGAACACTGAAGCTTTCTTT
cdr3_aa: CASSFFGGSMNTEAFF

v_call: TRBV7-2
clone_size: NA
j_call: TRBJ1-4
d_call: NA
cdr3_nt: TGTGCCAGCAGCTTAATGGGGCAGTCCAATGAAAAACTGTTTTTT
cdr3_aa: CASSLMGQSNEKLFF

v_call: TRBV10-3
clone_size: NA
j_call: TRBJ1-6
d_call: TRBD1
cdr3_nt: TGTGCCATCAGGGCCCCAAGACAGGGGGATCAGTCACCCCTCCACTTT
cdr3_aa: CAIRAPRQGDQSPLHF

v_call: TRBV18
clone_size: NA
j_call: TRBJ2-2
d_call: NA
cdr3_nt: TGTGCCAGCTCACCACCGTTCCTCCGGGGGTCGAACGGGGAGCTGTTTTTT
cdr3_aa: CASSPPFLRGSNGELFF

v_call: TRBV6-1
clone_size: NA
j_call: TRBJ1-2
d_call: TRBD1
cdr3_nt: TGTGCCAGAGGGGGGTGGGACAGGGGCATAGGCTACACCTTC
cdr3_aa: CARGGWDRGIGYTF

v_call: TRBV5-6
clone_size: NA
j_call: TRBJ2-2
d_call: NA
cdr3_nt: TGTGCCAGCAGCCGGAACACCGGGGAGCTGTTTTTT
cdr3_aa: CASSRNTGELFF

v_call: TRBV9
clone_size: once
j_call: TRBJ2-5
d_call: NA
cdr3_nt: TGTGCCAGCAGCGTAGGGGGGTTGGAGGGGACCCAGTACTTC
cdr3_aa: CASSVGGLEGTQYF

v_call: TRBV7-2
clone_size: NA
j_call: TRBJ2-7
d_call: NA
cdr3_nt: TGTGCCAGCAGCGCGTCCTACGAGCAGTACTTC
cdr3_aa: CASSASYEQYF

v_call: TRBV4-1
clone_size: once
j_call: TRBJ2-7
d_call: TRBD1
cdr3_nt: TGCGCCAGCAGCCAGGCACCGGGACAGCGTTACGAGCAGTACTTC
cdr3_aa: CASSQAPGQRYEQYF

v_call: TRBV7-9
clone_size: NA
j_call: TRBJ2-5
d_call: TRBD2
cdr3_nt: TGTGCCAGCAGCTCCGGACTAGCGGGAGGGGAGACCCAGTACTTC
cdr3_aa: CASSSGLAGGETQYF

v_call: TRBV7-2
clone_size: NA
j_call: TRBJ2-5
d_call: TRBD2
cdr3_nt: TGTGCCAGCAGCTTATGGAGCGGGGGTACAGAGACCCAGTACTTC
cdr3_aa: CASSLWSGGTETQYF

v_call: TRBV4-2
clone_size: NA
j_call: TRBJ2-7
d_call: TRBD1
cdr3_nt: TGTGCCAGCAGCCAAGATCTTGGCCGGACAGGGTCCGAGCAGTACTTC
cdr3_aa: CASSQDLGRTGSEQYF